This TCR beta chain came from a study of blood T cell repertoires in COVID-19. Whole-study context: Sites across the United States, Italy and Spain contributed samples from acute and convalescent COVID-19.

Germline V gene sequence: CDR1 MNHEY, CDR2 SVGEGT. This CDR3 region has 13 residues. The germline V and J ends were trimmed by 2 bases and 9 bases, with 13 bases remaining between them. Sequencing was performed with immunoSEQ multiplex PCR; in TCRdb, only in-frame clones are kept and a portion is missing. The data hold 60,000 or so clones, with approximately 78% observed a single time. V gene TRBV6-2 or TRBV6-3 combines with J gene TRBJ2-5, with a weak D call TRBD1 (6 bases). Input material: peripheral blood. The origin of this receptor is a human donor in a cohort sampled during active COVID-19. The CDR3 sequence is CASSYGGAGPQYF. CDR3 nucleotide sequence: TGTGCCAGCAGTTACGGGGGCGCCGGGCCCCAGTACTTC.